Sequencing of this T cell receptor (beta chain) was carried out in a study of siplizumab effects on memory and regulatory T cells. Findings and caveats of the study: Tracing alloreactive clones into unstimulated subsets worked for only a minor fraction of them. Treatment with siplizumab left mappable alloreactive CD4+ clones averaging roughly 69% Treg-derived, compared with 25% to 30% in controls. Whether proliferating Tregs in siplizumab cultures suppress was not functionally confirmed.

V was clipped by 7 bases and J by 6 bases; unmatched bases: 10. This CDR3 has 14 residues. From germline, CDR1 is MNHEY and CDR2 SVGAGI. Regarding this clone: Its antigen is unknown.

Using immunoSEQ multiplex PCR, the repertoire was profiled, and TCRdb retains in-frame clones only, with some absent. This sample has roughly 50,000 clones; roughly 84% occur once, and the top ten carry approximately 0.3%. The chain couples TRBV6-5 to TRBJ1-2, with TRBD1 matching over 8 bases. Sequencing used naive CD8+ T cells sorted from blood. This receptor was taken from a human donor in good health. The CDR3 sequence is CASTKLTGVDGYTF. The CDR3 DNA sequence: TGTGCCAGCACGAAATTGACAGGGGTTGATGGCTACACCTTC.